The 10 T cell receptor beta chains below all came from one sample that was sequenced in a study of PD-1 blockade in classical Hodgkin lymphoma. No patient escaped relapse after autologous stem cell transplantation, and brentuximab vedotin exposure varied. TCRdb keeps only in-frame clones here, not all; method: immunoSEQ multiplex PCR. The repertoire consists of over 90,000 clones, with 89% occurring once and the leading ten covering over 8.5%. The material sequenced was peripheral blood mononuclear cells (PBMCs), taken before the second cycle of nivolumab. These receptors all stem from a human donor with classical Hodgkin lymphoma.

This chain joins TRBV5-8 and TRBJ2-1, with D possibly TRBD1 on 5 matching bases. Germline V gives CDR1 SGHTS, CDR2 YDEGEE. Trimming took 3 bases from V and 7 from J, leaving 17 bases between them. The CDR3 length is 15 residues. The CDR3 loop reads CASSWWQGERNEQFF. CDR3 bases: TGTGCCAGCAGCTGGTGGCAGGGCGAACGTAATGAGCAGTTCTTC.

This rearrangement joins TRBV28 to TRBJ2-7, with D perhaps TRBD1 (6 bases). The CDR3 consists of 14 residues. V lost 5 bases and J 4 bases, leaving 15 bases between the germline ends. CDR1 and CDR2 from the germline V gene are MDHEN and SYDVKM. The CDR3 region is CASSTRDKLYEQYF. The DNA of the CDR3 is TGTGCCAGCAGTACCCGGGACAAATTATACGAGCAGTACTTC.

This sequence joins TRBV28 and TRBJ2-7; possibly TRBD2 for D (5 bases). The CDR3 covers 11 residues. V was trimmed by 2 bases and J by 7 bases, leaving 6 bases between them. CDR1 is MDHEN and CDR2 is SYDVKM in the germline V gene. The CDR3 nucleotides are TGTGCCAGCAGTTTACGAGGGGAGCAGTACTTC. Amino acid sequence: CASSLRGEQYF.

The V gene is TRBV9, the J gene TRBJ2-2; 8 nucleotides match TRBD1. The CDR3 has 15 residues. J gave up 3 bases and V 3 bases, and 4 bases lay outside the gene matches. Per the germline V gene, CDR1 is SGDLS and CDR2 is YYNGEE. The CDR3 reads CASSAGQGYTGELFF. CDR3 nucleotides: TGTGCCAGCAGCGCCGGACAGGGTTACACCGGGGAGCTGTTTTTT.

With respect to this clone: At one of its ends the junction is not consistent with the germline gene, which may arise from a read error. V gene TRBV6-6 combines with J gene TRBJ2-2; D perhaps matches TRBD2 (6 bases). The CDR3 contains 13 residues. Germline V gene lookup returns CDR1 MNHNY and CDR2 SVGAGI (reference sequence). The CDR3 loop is CASSEEGTGELFF. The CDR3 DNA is TGCGCCAGCAGTGAGGAGGGCACCGGGGAGCTGTTTTTT.

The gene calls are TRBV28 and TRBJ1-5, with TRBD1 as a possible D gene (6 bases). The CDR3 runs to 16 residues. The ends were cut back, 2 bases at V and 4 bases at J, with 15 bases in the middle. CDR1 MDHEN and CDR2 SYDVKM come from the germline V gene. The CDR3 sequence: CASSLALGGLNQPQHF. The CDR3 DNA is TGTGCCAGCAGTTTAGCCCTAGGGGGGTTGAATCAGCCCCAGCATTTT.

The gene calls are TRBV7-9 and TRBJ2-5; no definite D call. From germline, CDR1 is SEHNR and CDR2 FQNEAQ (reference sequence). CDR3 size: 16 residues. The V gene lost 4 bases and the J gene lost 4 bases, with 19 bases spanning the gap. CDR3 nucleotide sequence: TGTGCCAGCAGCTCGGACCCCCCCGGGCAACGAGAGACCCAGTACTTC. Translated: CASSSDPPGQRETQYF.

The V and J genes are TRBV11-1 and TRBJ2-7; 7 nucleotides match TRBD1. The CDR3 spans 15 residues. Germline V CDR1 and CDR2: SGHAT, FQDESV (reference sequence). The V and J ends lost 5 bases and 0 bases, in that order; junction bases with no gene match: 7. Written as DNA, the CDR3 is TGTGCCAGCAGCCCAACCCGGGACAGCTCCTACGAGCAGTACTTC. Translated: CASSPTRDSSYEQYF. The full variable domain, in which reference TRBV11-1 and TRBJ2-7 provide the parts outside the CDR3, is EAEVAQSPRYKITEKSQAVAFWCDPISGHATLYWYRQILGQGPELLVQFQDESVVDDSQLPKDRFSAERLKGVDSTLKIQPAELGDSAMYLCASSPTRDSSYEQYFGPGTRLTVT.

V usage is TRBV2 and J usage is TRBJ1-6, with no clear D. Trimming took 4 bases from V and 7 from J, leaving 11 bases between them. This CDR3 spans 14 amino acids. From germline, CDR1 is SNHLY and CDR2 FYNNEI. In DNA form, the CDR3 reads TGTGCCAGCAGTGGGGCTCTGGGGAATTCACCCCTCCACTTT. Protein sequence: CASSGALGNSPLHF.

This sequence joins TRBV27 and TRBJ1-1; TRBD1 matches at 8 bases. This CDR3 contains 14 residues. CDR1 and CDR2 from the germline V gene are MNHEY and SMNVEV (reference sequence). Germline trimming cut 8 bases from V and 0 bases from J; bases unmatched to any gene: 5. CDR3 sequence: CASGQGRLNTEAFF. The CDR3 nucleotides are TGTGCCAGCGGACAGGGTCGCTTGAACACTGAAGCTTTCTTT.